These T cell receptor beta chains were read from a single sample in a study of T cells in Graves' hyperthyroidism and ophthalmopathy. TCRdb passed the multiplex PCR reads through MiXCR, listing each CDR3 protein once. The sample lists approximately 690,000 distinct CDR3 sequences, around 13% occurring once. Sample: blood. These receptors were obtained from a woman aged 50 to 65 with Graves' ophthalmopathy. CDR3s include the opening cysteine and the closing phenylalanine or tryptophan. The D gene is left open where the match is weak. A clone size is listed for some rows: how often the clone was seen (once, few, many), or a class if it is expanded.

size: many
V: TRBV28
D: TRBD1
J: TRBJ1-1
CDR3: CASSPYRGKMNTEAFF
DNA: TGTGCCAGCAGTCCCTACAGGGGGAAAATGAACACTGAAGCTTTCTTT

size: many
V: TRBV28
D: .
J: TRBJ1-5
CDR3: CASSHSRETNQPQHF
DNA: TGTGCCAGCAGTCACTCAAGAGAAACCAATCAGCCCCAGCATTTT

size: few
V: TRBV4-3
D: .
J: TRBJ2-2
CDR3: CASSPADATGELFF
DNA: TGCGCCAGCAGCCCAGCTGACGCTACCGGGGAGCTGTTTTTT

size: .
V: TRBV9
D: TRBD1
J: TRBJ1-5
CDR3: CASSVEAGGPQPQHF
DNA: TGTGCCAGCAGCGTAGAGGCAGGGGGCCCTCAGCCCCAGCATTTT

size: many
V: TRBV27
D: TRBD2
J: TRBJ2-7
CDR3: CASSFSAPSGGDTYEQYF
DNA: TGTGCCAGCAGTTTTTCTGCTCCTAGCGGGGGGGATACCTACGAGCAGTACTTC

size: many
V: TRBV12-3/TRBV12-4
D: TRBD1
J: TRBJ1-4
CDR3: CASSSQNRGDREKLFF
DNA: TGTGCCAGCAGTTCGCAAAACAGGGGGGACCGTGAAAAACTGTTTTTT

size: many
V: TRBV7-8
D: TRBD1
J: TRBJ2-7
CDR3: CASSHPDRRNEQYF
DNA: TGTGCCAGCAGCCACCCGGACAGGCGGAACGAGCAGTACTTC

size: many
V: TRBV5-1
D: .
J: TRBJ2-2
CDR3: CASSLAMTEELFF
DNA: TGCGCCAGCAGCTTGGCCATGACGGAGGAGCTGTTTTTT

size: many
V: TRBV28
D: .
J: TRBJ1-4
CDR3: CASNRGMGEKLFF
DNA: TGTGCCAGCAACCGGGGAATGGGTGAAAAACTGTTTTTT

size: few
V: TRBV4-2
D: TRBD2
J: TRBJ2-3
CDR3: CASSQVRLADSTDTQYF
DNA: TGTGCCAGCAGCCAAGTTAGACTAGCAGATAGCACAGATACGCAGTATTTT

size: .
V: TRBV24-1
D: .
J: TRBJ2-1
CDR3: CATSDRGSNEQFF
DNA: TGTGCCACCAGTGATCGGGGGAGCAATGAGCAGTTCTTC

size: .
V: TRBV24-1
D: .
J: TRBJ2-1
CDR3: CATSDRDRRHDNEQFF
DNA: TGTGCCACCAGTGACCGTGACAGGAGACATGACAATGAGCAGTTCTTC

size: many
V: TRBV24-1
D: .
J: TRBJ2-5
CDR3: CATRDSRQETQYF
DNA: TGTGCCACCAGGGACAGTCGCCAAGAGACCCAGTACTTC

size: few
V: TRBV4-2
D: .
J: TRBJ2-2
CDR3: CASSQGTRVTGELFF
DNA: TGTGCCAGCAGCCAAGGCACTAGAGTCACCGGGGAGCTGTTTTTT

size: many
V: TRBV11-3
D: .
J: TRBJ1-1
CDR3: CASSLDRARNTEAFF
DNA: TGTGCCAGCAGCTTAGATAGGGCCAGGAACACTGAAGCTTTCTTT

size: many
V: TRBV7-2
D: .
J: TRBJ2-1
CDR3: CASSVTGSGFDEQFF
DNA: TGTGCCAGCAGCGTTACTGGGAGTGGATTTGATGAGCAGTTCTTC

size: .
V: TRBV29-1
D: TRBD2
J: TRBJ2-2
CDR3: CNVEPSGIAGELFF
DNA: TGCAACGTTGAACCTAGCGGGATCGCCGGGGAGCTGTTTTTT

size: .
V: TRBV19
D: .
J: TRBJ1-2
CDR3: CASHPRDRNYGYTF
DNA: TGTGCCAGTCACCCTCGGGACCGTAACTATGGCTACACCTTC

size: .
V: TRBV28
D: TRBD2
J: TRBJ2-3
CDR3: CASEIGLAGVKDTQYF
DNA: TGTGCCAGCGAGATCGGACTAGCGGGAGTGAAAGATACGCAGTATTTT

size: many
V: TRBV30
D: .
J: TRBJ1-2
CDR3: CAWSGQTYGYTF
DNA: TGTGCCTGGAGTGGTCAGACCTATGGCTACACCTTC

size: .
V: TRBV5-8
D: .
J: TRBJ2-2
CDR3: CASSHGRVNTGELFF
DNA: TGTGCCAGCAGCCACGGGCGGGTAAACACCGGGGAGCTGTTTTTT

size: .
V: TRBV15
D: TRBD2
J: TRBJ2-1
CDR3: CATSRVSGRAWYEQFF
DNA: TGTGCCACCAGCAGAGTGAGCGGGAGGGCCTGGTATGAGCAGTTCTTC

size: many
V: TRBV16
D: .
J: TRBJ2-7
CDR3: CASSQSKGGGPWEQYF
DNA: TGTGCCAGCAGCCAATCGAAGGGAGGGGGGCCCTGGGAGCAGTACTTC

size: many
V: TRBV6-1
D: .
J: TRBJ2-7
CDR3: CACWGGGYEQYF
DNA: TGTGCCTGCTGGGGTGGGGGCTACGAGCAGTACTTC

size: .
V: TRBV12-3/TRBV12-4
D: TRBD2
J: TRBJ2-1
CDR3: CASTKRASGVYEQFF
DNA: TGTGCCAGCACAAAGAGGGCTAGCGGGGTATATGAGCAGTTCTTC

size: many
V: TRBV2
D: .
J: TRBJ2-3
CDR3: CASSDVRSDTQYF
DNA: TGTGCCAGCAGTGATGTGAGGTCAGATACGCAGTATTTT

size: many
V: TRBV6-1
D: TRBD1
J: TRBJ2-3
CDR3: CASDMDRVRDTQYF
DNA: TGTGCCAGCGACATGGACAGGGTCCGAGATACGCAGTATTTT